The sequence of this T cell receptor beta chain was determined in a study of T-cell reconstitution after alpha-beta-depleted transplantation in children. The germline CDR1 and CDR2 sequences are LGHDT and YNNKEL (reference sequence). This CDR3 contains 13 residues. V was pared by 5 bases and J by 0 bases, with 6 bases between. This clonotype has only a few counts. Unique molecular identifiers featured in how the TCRbeta library was prepared. TCRdb reprocessed the PCR reads via MiXCR and lists one record per CDR3 protein. The profile shows some 550,000 distinct CDR3 sequences, about 16% of them singletons.

This specimen was PBMCs from the stem cell graft donor, taken from the stem cell graft. This sequence was found in a human donor who donated a stem cell graft to a child with acute lymphoblastic leukemia. The rearrangement joins TRBV3-1 to TRBJ2-3; D call uncertain. CDR3 loop: CASSEYSTDTQYF. CDR3 sequence (DNA): TGTGCCAGCAGCGAATACAGCACAGATACGCAGTATTTT.